The 32 T cell receptor beta chains listed next were all sequenced from one sample in a study of blood T cell repertoires in COVID-19. Method: immunoSEQ multiplex PCR; TCRdb's copy keeps in-frame clones and lacks some. Of fewer than 250,000 clones listed, 82% were seen once; the top ten hold 1.5% to 2%. The sample was peripheral blood. The receptors derive from a woman aged 80 or older with acute or convalescent COVID-19.

In its sample, this clone was seen a few times. The chain carries TRBV4-2 and TRBJ2-3; 9 nucleotides match TRBD2. The ends lost 4 bases at V and 7 bases at J; junction bases unmatched: 6. The germline gives CDR1 LGHNA, CDR2 YNFKEQ. The CDR3 length is 14 residues. The CDR3 protein is CASSPRLAENTQYF. In DNA, the CDR3 is TGTGCCAGCAGCCCTCGACTAGCGGAAAATACGCAGTATTTT.

CDR3 sequence reads: CATSRASSGVKETQYF. The DNA of the CDR3 is TGTGCCACCAGCAGAGCCTCTAGCGGGGTTAAAGAGACCCAGTACTTC. This chain connects TRBV15 to TRBJ2-5; 9 bases match TRBD2. Germline V gene lookup returns CDR1 LNHNV and CDR2 YYDKDF (reference sequence). With 1 base clipped from V and 3 bases from J, the junction kept 6 bases outside the gene matches. The CDR3 spans 16 residues.

The chain employs TRBV6-5 and TRBJ1-6; D perhaps matches TRBD1 (5 bases). In germline, CDR1 is MNHEY, CDR2 SVGAGI. Trimming removed 5 bases at V and 10 bases at J, with 18 bases between. CDR3 length: 15 residues. CDR3 sequence reads: CASSTRTGRNSPLHF. The CDR3 DNA reads as TGTGCCAGCAGTACGAGAACAGGACGGAACTCACCCCTCCACTTT.

The genes are TRBV5-1 and TRBJ1-4, with a possible D match to TRBD1 (6 bases). The V and J ends lost 3 bases and 6 bases respectively, with 9 bases between them. Germline CDR1 SGHRS, CDR2 YFSETQ. The CDR3 spans 13 residues. The CDR3 DNA reads as TGCGCCAGCAGCTGGACAGTGGATGAAAAACTGTTTTTT. As protein: CASSWTVDEKLFF.

The gene calls are TRBV5-4 and TRBJ1-1; tentative D call: TRBD1 (5 bases). Germline CDR1 is SGHNT and CDR2 is YYREEE (reference sequence). Trimming pared 0 bases from V and 3 bases from J, leaving 15 bases between. The length of the CDR3 is 16 residues. The CDR3 spells CASSLGGARIDTEAFF. For the CDR3, the DNA is TGTGCCAGCAGCTTGGGTGGGGCGCGGATTGACACTGAAGCTTTCTTT.

The chain is built from TRBV7-8 and TRBJ2-5, with TRBD2 identical over 8 bases. CDR1 and CDR2 (germline): SGHVS, FQNEAQ. The CDR3 is 17 amino acids. V gave up 1 base and J gave up 1 base; unmatched junction bases: 8. DNA for the CDR3: TGTGCCAGCAGCTTAGGTTTTCGGGGGGGATTCCAAGAGACCCAGTACTTC. Translated, it gives CASSLGFRGGFQETQYF. The variable domain in full, with the rest retrieved from reference TRBV7-8 and TRBJ2-5, is GAGVSQSPRYKVAKRGQDVALRCDPISGHVSLFWYQQALGQGPEFLTYFQNEAQLDKSGLPSDRFFAERPEGSVSTLKIQRTQQEDSAVYLCASSLGFRGGFQETQYFGPGTRLLVL.

This chain uses TRBV5-4 with TRBJ2-2, with 7 bases matching TRBD2. CDR3 length: 14 residues. Germline V lookup: CDR1 SGHNT, CDR2 YYREEE (reference sequence). V shed 6 bases and J 2 bases; nucleotides not matched to a gene: 4. CDR3 in DNA: TGTGCCAGCACCACTAGCGCTAACACCGGGGAGCTGTTTTTT. It yields the protein CASTTSANTGELFF.

The chain has TRBV4-3 and TRBJ1-6; 8 bases map to TRBD1. From germline, CDR1 is LGHNA and CDR2 YSLEER. V lost 0 bases to trimming and J lost 7 bases; unmatched junction nucleotides: 5. The CDR3 has 16 amino acids. CDR3 nucleotides: TGCGCCAGCAGCCAAGATCGGACAGGGCCCAATTCACCCCTCCACTTT. This codes for CASSQDRTGPNSPLHF.

The chain uses TRBV30 and TRBJ1-5, with a tentative D call TRBD1 (5 bases). The CDR3 covers 14 residues. The ends were cut back, 1 base at V and 0 bases at J, with 7 bases in the middle. Looked up from germline, CDR1 is GTSNPN and CDR2 is SVGIG (reference sequence). Here the CDR3 reads CAWSGGLSNQPQHF. CDR3 DNA sequence: TGTGCCTGGAGTGGGGGCCTTAGCAATCAGCCCCAGCATTTT.

In DNA form, the CDR3 reads TGTGCCAGCTCCGAGGGACAGAACACTGAAGCTTTCTTT. Translated, it gives CASSEGQNTEAFF. The rearrangement uses TRBV18 and TRBJ1-1; TRBD1 is a possible D gene (6 bases). V gave up 6 bases and J gave up 1 base, with 9 bases separating them. CDR3 length: 13 amino acids. The germline gives CDR1 KGHSH, CDR2 LQKENI.

The chain uses TRBV2 and TRBJ2-7; perhaps TRBD1 as D (6 bases). Looked up from germline, CDR1 is SNHLY and CDR2 is FYNNEI. V was trimmed by 6 bases and J by 2 bases, leaving 14 bases between them. The CDR3 loop spans 14 amino acids. DNA for the CDR3: TGTGCCAGCAGCGACGACAGGCGGACCTACGAGCAGTACTTC. This codes for CASSDDRRTYEQYF.

V is TRBV7-2 and J is TRBJ2-5, with D possibly matching TRBD1 (6 bases). Trimming cost V 3 bases and J 2 bases, with 10 bases left between them. CDR3 length: 14 amino acids. Germline CDR1 SGHTA, CDR2 FQGNSA. The CDR3 region has the DNA TGTGCCAGCAGCTTCTACGGACAGCAAGAGACCCAGTACTTC. It specifies CASSFYGQQETQYF.

The V and J genes are TRBV7-6 and TRBJ1-1; D is undetermined. The ends were cut back, 3 bases at V and 0 bases at J, with 8 bases in the middle. The CDR3 is made up of 14 amino acids. The V gene's germline CDR1 is SGHVS and CDR2 FNYEAQ. For the CDR3, the DNA is TGTGCCAGCAGCTTGAGCCATATGAACACTGAAGCTTTCTTT. Translated, it gives CASSLSHMNTEAFF.

For the CDR3, the DNA is TGCGCCAGCTCTCCAAGCTGGGACAGGGTTGAATCACCCCTCCACTTT. It yields the protein CASSPSWDRVESPLHF. The V gene is TRBV5-1, the J gene TRBJ1-6, with 9 nucleotides matching TRBD1. Germline-derived CDR1 and CDR2 are SGHRS and YFSETQ. The CDR3 consists of 16 residues. The V segment lost 7 bases and the J segment 10 bases; nucleotides outside the gene matches: 15.

The chain combines TRBV14 with TRBJ1-4, with D tentatively TRBD1 (5 bases). V dropped 1 base and J dropped 5 bases, with 14 bases sitting between them. Germline V gene data show CDR1 as SGHDN and CDR2 as FVKESK. This CDR3 is built from 16 residues. CDR3 amino acids: CASSQVSTGSNEKLFF. The CDR3 region has the DNA TGTGCCAGCAGCCAAGTTAGCACAGGTTCAAATGAAAAACTGTTTTTT.

This chain uses TRBV19 with TRBJ2-2; TRBD1 is a possible D gene (6 bases). This CDR3 comprises 14 residues. The germline CDR1 and CDR2 sequences are LNHDA and SQIVND (reference sequence). V dropped 1 base and J dropped 6 bases, with 9 bases sitting between them. Written as DNA, the CDR3 is TGTGCCAGTAGTATAGCAGGGGATGCCGGGGAGCTGTTTTTT. Encoded protein: CASSIAGDAGELFF.

The V call is TRBV19, the J call TRBJ1-2, with D perhaps matching TRBD1 (6 bases). Germline V gene data show CDR1 as LNHDA and CDR2 as SQIVND (reference sequence). V was shortened by 6 bases and J by 6 bases, with 14 bases between the two germline ends. The CDR3 extends over 13 amino acids. CDR3: CASSLHRDDGYTF. As DNA, the CDR3 is TGTGCCAGTAGCCTCCACAGGGACGATGGCTACACCTTC.

This rearrangement joins TRBV7-2 to TRBJ2-3; 12 bases match TRBD2. From germline, CDR1 is SGHTA and CDR2 FQGNSA. The trim removed 1 base at V and 5 bases at J, leaving 4 bases unmatched. The CDR3 is 16 amino acids. CDR3 DNA sequence: TGTGCCAGCAGCTTAGGACTAGCGGGAGAAAGAGATACGCAGTATTTT. Protein sequence: CASSLGLAGERDTQYF. Together with reference TRBV7-2 and TRBJ2-3, the CDR3 gives the full variable domain: GAGVSQSPSNKVTEKGKDVELRCDPISGHTALYWYRQSLGQGLEFLIYFQGNSAPDKSGLPSDRFSAERTGGSVSTLTIQRTQQEDSAVYLCASSLGLAGERDTQYFGPGTRLTVL.

The chain couples TRBV28 to TRBJ2-2, with TRBD1 as a possible D gene (5 bases). V gave up 2 bases and J gave up 0 bases, with 13 bases separating them. Germline assignment: CDR1 MDHEN and CDR2 SYDVKM. The CDR3 is made up of 17 amino acids. CDR3 in DNA: TGTGCCAGCAGTTTACAGGGTTACCCCGCGAACACCGGGGAGCTGTTTTTT. Protein sequence: CASSLQGYPANTGELFF.

A word on this clone: Other nucleotide sequences in the sample specify the same CDR3. This rearrangement joins TRBV20-1 to TRBJ2-3; D ambiguous. The CDR3 has 10 amino acids. Germline-derived CDR1 and CDR2 are DFQATT and SNEGSKA (reference sequence). The ends were cut back, 6 bases at V and 6 bases at J, with 7 bases in the middle. As DNA, the CDR3 is TGCAGTGCGCACTTGGATACGCAGTATTTT. This sequence encodes CSAHLDTQYF.

This clone was recorded once. The V gene is TRBV21-1, the J gene TRBJ2-2; the D call of TRBD2 is as the table states it, not checked on the DNA. TRBV21-1 is flagged as a pseudogene. This CDR3 has 16 residues. In DNA form, the CDR3 reads TGTGCCAGCAGCAAAGTACTACTAGCGGGAGCCGGGGAGCTGTTTTTT. Amino acid sequence: CASSKVLLAGAGELFF.

This rearrangement joins TRBV14 to TRBJ2-7; no reliable D call. CDR1 is SGHDN and CDR2 is FVKESK in the germline V gene. The CDR3 is 17 residues long. V shed 1 base and J shed 3 bases, with 19 bases lying between them. In DNA form, the CDR3 reads TGTGCCAGCAGCCAAGGGTATGGAAAGGAGAAAGACTACGAGCAGTACTTC. Translated, it gives CASSQGYGKEKDYEQYF.

The chain employs TRBV4-3 and TRBJ1-2, with TRBD1 identical over 11 bases. Trimming at V came to 5 bases and at J to 5 bases, leaving 7 bases not matched to a gene. In germline, CDR1 is LGHNA, CDR2 YSLEER. This CDR3 contains 15 residues. In DNA, the CDR3 is TGCGCCAGCAGCTTCGGAGGGACAGGGGGTTATGGCTACACCTTC. It encodes CASSFGGTGGYGYTF.

This sequence joins TRBV6-2 or TRBV6-3 and TRBJ2-6, with D possibly being TRBD1 (6 bases). CDR1 MNHEY and CDR2 SVGEGT come from the germline V gene. There are 18 residues in the CDR3. Between the trimmed V and J ends, which lost 6 bases and 3 bases, there was a span of 21 bases. The chain's CDR3 is CASSRLTGLDRGANVLTF. DNA for the CDR3: TGTGCCAGCAGCCGACTCACAGGGTTGGATCGTGGGGCCAACGTCCTGACTTTC.

This sequence joins TRBV2 and TRBJ1-2; the match to TRBD1 covers 11 bases. Germline V gene sequence: CDR1 SNHLY, CDR2 FYNNEI. With V trimmed by 4 bases and J by 4 bases, 5 bases remained unmatched. The CDR3 consists of 15 residues. This CDR3 reads CASSGTGGEGYGYTF. The DNA for the CDR3 is TGTGCCAGCAGTGGGACAGGGGGCGAGGGCTATGGCTACACCTTC.

The V gene is TRBV15, the J gene TRBJ1-1; D remains unclear. With 1 base removed from V and 1 base from J, the gap between germline ends came to 13 bases. The CDR3 is 16 amino acids. The V gene's germline CDR1 is LNHNV and CDR2 YYDKDF (reference sequence). The CDR3 DNA is TGTGCCACCAGCAGAGGTGGAGTGAAATCGAACACTGAAGCTTTCTTT. Translation: CATSRGGVKSNTEAFF.

V is TRBV6-6 and J is TRBJ2-7; TRBD2 matches at 8 bases. There are 16 residues in the CDR3. The V and J ends lost 6 bases and 6 bases, in that order; junction bases with no gene match: 16. CDR1 and CDR2 (germline): MNHNY, SVGAGI (reference sequence). CDR3 nucleotides: TGTGCCAGCAGCCTGAGGGCGGGAGGCTTGTCAGGCGAGCAGTACTTC. Translating gives CASSLRAGGLSGEQYF.

The chain employs TRBV19 and TRBJ2-5; TRBD1 matches 7 bases. Per germline, CDR1 LNHDA and CDR2 SQIVND (reference sequence). The CDR3 contains 13 residues. The V gene end was trimmed by 7 bases and the J gene end by 2 bases; junction bases not matched to a gene: 4. The CDR3 bases are TGTGCCAGTACGGGGACAGCTCAAGAGACCCAGTACTTC. It yields the protein CASTGTAQETQYF.

The chain carries TRBV6-2 or TRBV6-3 and TRBJ2-1; D perhaps matches TRBD1 (5 bases). The V end lost 4 bases, the J end lost 0 bases, and 10 bases lay between the germline ends. CDR3 size: 15 residues. Germline V gene data show CDR1 as MNHEY and CDR2 as SVGEGT. The CDR3 bases are TGTGCCAGCAGTTTCAGGGCCCCCTCCTACAATGAGCAGTTCTTC. It specifies CASSFRAPSYNEQFF.

The gene calls are TRBV4-2 and TRBJ2-1; TRBD1 matches 9 bases. This CDR3 comprises 17 residues. The ends lost 0 bases at V and 3 bases at J; junction bases unmatched: 6. Germline values: CDR1 LGHNA, CDR2 YNFKEQ. CDR3 DNA sequence: TGTGCCAGCAGCCAAGATTTTGGGACAGGGTTCTACAATGAGCAGTTCTTC. Its protein is CASSQDFGTGFYNEQFF.

The chain is built from TRBV2 and TRBJ1-1; tentatively, D is TRBD1 (5 bases). Trimming took 4 bases from V and 1 from J, leaving 7 bases between them. Looked up from germline, CDR1 is SNHLY and CDR2 is FYNNEI. CDR3 length equals 13 residues. The CDR3 sequence is CASSVGQNTEAFF. CDR3 in DNA: TGTGCCAGCAGTGTTGGACAGAACACTGAAGCTTTCTTT.

The genes are TRBV6-5 and TRBJ2-1; possibly TRBD2 for D (6 bases). CDR1 is MNHEY and CDR2 is SVGAGI in the germline V gene. V shed 8 bases and J shed 1 base, with 15 bases lying between them. The CDR3 is 15 amino acids. CDR3 sequence reads: CASCRGGKSYNEQFF. As DNA, the CDR3 is TGTGCCAGCTGTCGGGGAGGAAAATCCTACAATGAGCAGTTCTTC.